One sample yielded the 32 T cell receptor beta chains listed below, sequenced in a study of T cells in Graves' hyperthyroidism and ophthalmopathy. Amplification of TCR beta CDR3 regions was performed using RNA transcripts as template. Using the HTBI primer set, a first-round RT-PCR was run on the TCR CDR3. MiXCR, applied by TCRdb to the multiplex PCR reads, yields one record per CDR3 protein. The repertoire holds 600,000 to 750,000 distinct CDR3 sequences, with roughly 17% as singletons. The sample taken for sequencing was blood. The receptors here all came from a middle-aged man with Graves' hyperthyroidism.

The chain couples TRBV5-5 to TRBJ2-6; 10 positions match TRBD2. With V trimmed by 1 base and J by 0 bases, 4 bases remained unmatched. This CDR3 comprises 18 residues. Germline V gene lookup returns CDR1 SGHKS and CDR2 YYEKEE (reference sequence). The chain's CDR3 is CASSLLLAGYSGANVLTF. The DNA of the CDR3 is TGTGCCAGCAGCTTGCTACTAGCGGGGTACTCTGGGGCCAACGTCCTGACTTTC.

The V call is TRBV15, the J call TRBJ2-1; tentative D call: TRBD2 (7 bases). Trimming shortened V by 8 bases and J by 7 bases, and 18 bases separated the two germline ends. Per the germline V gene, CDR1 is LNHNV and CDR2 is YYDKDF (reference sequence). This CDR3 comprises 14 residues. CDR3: CATREGGGGNEQFF. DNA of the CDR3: TGTGCCACCCGAGAGGGGGGGGGTGGTAATGAGCAGTTCTTC.

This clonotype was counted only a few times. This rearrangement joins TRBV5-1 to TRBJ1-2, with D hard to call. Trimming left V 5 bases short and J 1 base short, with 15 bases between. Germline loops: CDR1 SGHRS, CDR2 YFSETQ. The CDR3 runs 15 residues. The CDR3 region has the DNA TGCGCCAGCAGGACTTCGATGGCCGATAACTATGGCTACACCTTC. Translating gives CASRTSMADNYGYTF. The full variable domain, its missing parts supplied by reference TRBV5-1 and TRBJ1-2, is KAGVTQTPRYLIKTRGQQVTLSCSPISGHRSVSWYQQTPGQGLQFLFEYFSETQRNKGNFPGRFSGRQFSNSRSEMNVSTLELGDSALYLCASRTSMADNYGYTFGSGTRLTVV.

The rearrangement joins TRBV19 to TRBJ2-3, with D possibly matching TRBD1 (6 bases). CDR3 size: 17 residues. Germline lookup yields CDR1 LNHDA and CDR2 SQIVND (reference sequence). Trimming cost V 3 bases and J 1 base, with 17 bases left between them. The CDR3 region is CASSMAVGGSRTDTQYF. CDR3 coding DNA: TGTGCCAGTAGTATGGCCGTTGGGGGCAGCCGCACAGATACGCAGTATTTT. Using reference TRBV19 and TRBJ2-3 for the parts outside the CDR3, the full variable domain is DGGITQSPKYLFRKEGQNVTLSCEQNLNHDAMYWYRQDPGQGLRLIYYSQIVNDFQKGDIAEGYSVSREKKESFPLTVTSAQKNPTAFYLCASSMAVGGSRTDTQYFGPGTRLTVL.

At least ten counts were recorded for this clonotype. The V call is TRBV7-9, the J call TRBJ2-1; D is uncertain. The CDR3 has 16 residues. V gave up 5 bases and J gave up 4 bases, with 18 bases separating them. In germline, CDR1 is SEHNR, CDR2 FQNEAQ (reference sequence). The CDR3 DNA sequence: TGTGCCAGCAGCCCGGACCCCGACGGTAGTTACAATGAGCAGTTCTTC. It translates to CASSPDPDGSYNEQFF.

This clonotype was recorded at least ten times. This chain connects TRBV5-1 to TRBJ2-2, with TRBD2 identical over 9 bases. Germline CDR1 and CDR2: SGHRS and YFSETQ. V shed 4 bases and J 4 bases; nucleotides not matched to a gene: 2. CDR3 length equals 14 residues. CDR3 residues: CASSQLAGTGELFF. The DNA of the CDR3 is TGCGCCAGCAGCCAACTAGCGGGCACCGGGGAGCTGTTTTTT.

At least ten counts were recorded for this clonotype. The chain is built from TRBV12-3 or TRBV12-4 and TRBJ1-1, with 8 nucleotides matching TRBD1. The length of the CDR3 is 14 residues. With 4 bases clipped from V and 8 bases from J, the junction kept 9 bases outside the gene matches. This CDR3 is CASSSQGAHPEAFF. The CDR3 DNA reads TGTGCCAGCAGTTCCCAGGGGGCCCATCCCGAAGCTTTCTTT.

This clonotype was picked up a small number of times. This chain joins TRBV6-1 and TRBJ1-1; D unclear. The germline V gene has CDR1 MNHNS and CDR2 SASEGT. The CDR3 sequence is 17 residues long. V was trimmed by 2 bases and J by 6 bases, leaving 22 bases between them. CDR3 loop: CASSERIMAYENPEAFF. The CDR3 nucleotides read TGTGCCAGCAGTGAAAGGATAATGGCCTATGAAAACCCTGAAGCTTTCTTT.

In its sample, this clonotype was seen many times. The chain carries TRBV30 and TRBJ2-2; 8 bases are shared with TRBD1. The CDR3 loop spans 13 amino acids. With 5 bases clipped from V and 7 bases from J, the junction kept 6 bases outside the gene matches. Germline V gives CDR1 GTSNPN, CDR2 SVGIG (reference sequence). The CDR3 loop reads CAWEDRVGGELFF. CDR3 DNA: TGTGCCTGGGAGGACAGGGTTGGCGGGGAGCTGTTTTTT.

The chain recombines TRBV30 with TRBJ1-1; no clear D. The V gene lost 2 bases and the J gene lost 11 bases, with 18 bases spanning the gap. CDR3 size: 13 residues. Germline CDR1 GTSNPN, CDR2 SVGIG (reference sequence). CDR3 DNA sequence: TGTGCCTGGAGTAACATGGGTATAAACGGGGCTTTCTTT. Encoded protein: CAWSNMGINGAFF.

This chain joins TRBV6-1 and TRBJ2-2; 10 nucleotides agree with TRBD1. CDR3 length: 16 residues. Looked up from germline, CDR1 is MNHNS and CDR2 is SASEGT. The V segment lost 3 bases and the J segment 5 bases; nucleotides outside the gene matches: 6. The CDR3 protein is CASSERTGGWTGELFF. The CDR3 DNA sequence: TGTGCCAGCAGTGAGAGGACAGGGGGTTGGACCGGGGAGCTGTTTTTT.

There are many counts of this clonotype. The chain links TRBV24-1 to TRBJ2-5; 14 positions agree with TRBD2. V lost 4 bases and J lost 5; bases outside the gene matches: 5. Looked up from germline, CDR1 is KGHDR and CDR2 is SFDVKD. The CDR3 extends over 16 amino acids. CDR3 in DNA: TGTGCCACCAGTGACCAGGGACTAGCGGGAGTCGAGACCCAGTACTTC. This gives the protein CATSDQGLAGVETQYF.

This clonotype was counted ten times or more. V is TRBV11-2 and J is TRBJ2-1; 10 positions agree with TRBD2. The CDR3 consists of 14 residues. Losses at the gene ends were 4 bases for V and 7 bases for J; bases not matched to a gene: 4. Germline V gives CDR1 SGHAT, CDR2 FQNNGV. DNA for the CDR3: TGTGCCAGCAGCTCTCCGGGACTAGCGAATGAGCAGTTCTTC. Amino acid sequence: CASSSPGLANEQFF.

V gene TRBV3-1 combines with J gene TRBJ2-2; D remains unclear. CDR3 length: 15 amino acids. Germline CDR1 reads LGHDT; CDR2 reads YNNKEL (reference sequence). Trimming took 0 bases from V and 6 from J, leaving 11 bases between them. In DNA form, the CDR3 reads TGTGCCAGCAGCCAAGATTGGCAGGTAGCCGGGGAGCTGTTTTTT. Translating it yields CASSQDWQVAGELFF. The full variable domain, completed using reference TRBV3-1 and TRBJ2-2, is DTAVSQTPKYLVTQMGNDKSIKCEQNLGHDTMYWYKQDSKKFLKIMFSYNNKELIINETVPNRFSPKSPDKAHLNLHINSLELGDSAVYFCASSQDWQVAGELFFGEGSRLTVL.

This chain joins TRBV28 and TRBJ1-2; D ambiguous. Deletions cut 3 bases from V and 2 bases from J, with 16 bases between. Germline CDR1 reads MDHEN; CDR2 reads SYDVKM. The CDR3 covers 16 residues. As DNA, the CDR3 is TGTGCCAGCAGTTTTGGACCCCCCGGAAGAAACTATGGCTACACCTTC. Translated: CASSFGPPGRNYGYTF.

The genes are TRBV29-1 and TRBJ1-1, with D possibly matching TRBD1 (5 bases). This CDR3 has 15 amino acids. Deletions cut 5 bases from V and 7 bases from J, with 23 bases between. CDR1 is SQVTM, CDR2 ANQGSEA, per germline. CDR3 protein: CSVQVGDPTPNEAFF. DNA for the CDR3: TGCAGCGTTCAGGTTGGGGACCCCACCCCGAATGAAGCTTTCTTT.

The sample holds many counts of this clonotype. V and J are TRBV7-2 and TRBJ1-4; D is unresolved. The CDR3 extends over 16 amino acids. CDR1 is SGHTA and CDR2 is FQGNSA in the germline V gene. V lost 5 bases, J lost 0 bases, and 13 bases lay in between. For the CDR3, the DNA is TGTGCCAGCAGCATCGATCCTCGCGCAACTAATGAAAAACTGTTTTTT. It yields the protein CASSIDPRATNEKLFF.

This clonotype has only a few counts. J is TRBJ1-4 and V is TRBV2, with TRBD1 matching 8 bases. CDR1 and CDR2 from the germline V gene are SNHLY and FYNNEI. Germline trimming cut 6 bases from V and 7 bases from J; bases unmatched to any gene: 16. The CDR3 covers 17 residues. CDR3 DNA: TGTGCCAGCAGGCCAACAGAGGGCAGGGGGCCAGTTGAAAAACTGTTTTTT. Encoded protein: CASRPTEGRGPVEKLFF. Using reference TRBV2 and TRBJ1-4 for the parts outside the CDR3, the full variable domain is EPEVTQTPSHQVTQMGQEVILRCVPISNHLYFYWYRQILGQKVEFLVSFYNNEISEKSEIFDDQFSVERPDGSNFTLKIRSTKLEDSAMYFCASRPTEGRGPVEKLFFGSGTQLSVL.

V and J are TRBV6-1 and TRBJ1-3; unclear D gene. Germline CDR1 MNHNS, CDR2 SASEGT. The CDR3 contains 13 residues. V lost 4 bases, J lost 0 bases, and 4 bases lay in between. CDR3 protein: CASSANSGNTIYF. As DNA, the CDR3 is TGTGCCAGCAGTGCGAACTCTGGAAACACCATATATTTT.

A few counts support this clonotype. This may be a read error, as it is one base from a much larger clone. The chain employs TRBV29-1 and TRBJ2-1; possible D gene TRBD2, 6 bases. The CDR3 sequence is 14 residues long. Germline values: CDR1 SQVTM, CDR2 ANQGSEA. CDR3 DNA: TGCAGCGTTGAAGGCGGGGACTCCTGCAATGAGCAGTTCTTC. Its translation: CSVEGGDSCNEQFF.

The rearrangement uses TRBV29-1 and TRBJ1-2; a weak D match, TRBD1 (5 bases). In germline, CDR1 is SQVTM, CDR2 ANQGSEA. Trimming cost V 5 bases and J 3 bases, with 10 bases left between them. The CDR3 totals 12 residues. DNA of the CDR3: TGCAGCGTTCGGGTACAGGACTATGGCTACACCTTC. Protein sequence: CSVRVQDYGYTF.

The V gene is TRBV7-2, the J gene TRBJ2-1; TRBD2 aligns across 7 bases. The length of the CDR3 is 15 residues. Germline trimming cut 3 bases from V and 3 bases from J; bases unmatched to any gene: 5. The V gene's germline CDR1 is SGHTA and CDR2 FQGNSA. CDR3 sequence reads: CASSFWREIYNEQFF. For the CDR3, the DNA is TGTGCCAGCAGCTTTTGGCGGGAGATCTACAATGAGCAGTTCTTC.

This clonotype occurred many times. This chain's CDR3 is CASSTRDRGQSPLHF. DNA for the CDR3: TGTGCCAGCAGCACCCGGGACAGGGGGCAGTCACCCCTCCACTTT. The rearrangement uses TRBV7-8 and TRBJ1-6; TRBD1 matches at 12 bases. The V and J ends lost 5 bases and 10 bases, in that order; junction bases with no gene match: 6. Germline CDR1 is SGHVS and CDR2 is FQNEAQ. The CDR3 sequence is 15 residues long.

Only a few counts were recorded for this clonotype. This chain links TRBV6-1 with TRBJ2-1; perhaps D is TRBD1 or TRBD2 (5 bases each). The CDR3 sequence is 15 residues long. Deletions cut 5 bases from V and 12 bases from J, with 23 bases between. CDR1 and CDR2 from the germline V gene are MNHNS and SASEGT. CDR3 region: CASSHVGRSGRGQFF. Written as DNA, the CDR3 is TGTGCCAGCAGTCACGTAGGGCGATCGGGGCGAGGGCAGTTCTTC.

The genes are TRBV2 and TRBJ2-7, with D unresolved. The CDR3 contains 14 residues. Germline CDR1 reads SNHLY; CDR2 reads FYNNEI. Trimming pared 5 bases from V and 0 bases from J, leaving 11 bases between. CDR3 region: CASSPSMSSYEQYF. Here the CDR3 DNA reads TGTGCCAGCAGTCCCAGTATGAGCTCCTACGAGCAGTACTTC.

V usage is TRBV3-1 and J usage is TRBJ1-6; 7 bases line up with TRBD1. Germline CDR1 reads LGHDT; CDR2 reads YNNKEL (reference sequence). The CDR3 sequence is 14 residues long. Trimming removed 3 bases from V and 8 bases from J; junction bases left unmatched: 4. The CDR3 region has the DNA TGTGCCAGCAGCCAGGGGGACAGCTATTCACCCCTCCACTTT. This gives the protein CASSQGDSYSPLHF.

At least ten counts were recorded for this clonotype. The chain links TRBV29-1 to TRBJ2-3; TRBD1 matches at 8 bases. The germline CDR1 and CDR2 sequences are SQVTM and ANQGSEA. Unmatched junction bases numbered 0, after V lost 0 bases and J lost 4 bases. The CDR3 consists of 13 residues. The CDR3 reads CSVEEQGADTQYF. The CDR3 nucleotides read TGCAGCGTTGAAGAACAGGGGGCAGATACGCAGTATTTT.

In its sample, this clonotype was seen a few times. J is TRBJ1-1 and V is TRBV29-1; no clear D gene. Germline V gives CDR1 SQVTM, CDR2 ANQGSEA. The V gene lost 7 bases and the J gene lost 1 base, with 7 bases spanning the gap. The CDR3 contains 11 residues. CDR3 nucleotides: TGCAGCGCCCGTTCGAACACTGAAGCTTTCTTT. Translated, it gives CSARSNTEAFF.

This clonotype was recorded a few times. The CDR3 sequence: CASSHAPLTPTSYEQYF. DNA of the CDR3: TGCGCCAGCAGCCATGCTCCCCTTACACCCACCTCCTACGAGCAGTACTTC. V is TRBV4-1 and J is TRBJ2-7; D is uncertain. V was shortened by 3 bases and J by 0 bases, with 18 bases between the two germline ends. CDR1 and CDR2 from the germline V gene are MGHRA and YSYEKL. CDR3 length equals 17 residues.

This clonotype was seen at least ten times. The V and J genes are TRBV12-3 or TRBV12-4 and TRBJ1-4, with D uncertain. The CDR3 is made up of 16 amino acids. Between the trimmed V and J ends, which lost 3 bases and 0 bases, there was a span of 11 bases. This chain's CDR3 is CASSLGWGATNEKLFF. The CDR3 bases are TGTGCCAGCAGTTTGGGATGGGGTGCAACTAATGAAAAACTGTTTTTT.

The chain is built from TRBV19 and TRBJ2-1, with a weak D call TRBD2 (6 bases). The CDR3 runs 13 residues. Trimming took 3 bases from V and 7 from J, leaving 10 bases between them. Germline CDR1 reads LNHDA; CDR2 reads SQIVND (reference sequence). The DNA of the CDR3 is TGTGCCAGTAGTATCTCGACTAGTAATGAGCAGTTCTTC. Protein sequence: CASSISTSNEQFF.

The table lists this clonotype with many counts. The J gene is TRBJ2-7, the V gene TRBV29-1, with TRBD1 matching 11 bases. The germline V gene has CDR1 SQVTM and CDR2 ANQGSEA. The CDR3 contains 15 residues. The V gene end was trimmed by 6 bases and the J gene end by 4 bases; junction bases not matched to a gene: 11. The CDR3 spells CSVETGQGVLYEQYF. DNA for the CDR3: TGCAGCGTCGAGACGGGACAGGGGGTTTTATACGAGCAGTACTTC.